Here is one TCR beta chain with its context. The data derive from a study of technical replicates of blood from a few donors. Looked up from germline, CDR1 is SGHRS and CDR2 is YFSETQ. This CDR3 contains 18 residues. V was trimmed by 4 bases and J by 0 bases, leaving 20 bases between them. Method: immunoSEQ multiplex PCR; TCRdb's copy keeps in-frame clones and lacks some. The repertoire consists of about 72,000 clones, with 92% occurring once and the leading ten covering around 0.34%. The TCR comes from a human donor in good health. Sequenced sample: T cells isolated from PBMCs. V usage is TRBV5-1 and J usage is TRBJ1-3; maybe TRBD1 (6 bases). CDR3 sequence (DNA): TGCGCCAGCAGCCTATCCGGCAGGGGTCGTCTCTCTGGAAACACCATATATTTT. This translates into CASSLSGRGRLSGNTIYF.